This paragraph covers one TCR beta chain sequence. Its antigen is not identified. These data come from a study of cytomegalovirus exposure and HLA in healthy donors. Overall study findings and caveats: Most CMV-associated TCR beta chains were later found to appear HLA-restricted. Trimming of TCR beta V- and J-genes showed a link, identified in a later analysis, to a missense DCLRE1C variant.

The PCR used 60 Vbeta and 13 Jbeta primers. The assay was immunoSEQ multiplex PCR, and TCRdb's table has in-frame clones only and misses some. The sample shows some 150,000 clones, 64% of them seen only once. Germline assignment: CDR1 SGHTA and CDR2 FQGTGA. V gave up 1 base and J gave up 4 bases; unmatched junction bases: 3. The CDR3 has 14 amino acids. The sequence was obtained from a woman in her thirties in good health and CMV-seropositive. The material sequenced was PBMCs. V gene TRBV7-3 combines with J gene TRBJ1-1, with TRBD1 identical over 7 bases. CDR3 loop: CASSLSSGGTEAFF. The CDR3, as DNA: TGTGCCAGCAGCTTAAGCTCAGGGGGCACTGAAGCTTTCTTT.